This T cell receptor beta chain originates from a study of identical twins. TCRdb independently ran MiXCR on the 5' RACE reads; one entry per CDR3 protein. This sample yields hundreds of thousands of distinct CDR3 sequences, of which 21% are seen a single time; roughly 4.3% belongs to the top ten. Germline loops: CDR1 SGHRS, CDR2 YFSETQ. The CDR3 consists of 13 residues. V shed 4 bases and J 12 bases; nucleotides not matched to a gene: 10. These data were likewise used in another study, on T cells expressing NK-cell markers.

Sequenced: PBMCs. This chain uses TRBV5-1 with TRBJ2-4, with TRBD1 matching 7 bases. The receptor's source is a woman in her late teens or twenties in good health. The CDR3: CASSPRTGNHQYF. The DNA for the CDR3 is TGCGCCAGCAGCCCCCGGACAGGAAATCATCAGTACTTC. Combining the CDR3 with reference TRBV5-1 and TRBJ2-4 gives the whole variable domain KAGVTQTPRYLIKTRGQQVTLSCSPISGHRSVSWYQQTPGQGLQFLFEYFSETQRNKGNFPGRFSGRQFSNSRSEMNVSTLELGDSALYLCASSPRTGNHQYFGAGTRLSVL.